This T cell receptor beta chain was sequenced for a study of blood T cell repertoires in COVID-19. Study-wide context: Samples came from the United States, Italy and Spain, spanning acute and convalescent COVID-19. Nucleic acid was either cDNA or gDNA, and it came from T cells, B-cell-depleted T cells, or PBMCs.

CDR1 is MDHEN, CDR2 SYDVKM, per germline. The germline V and J ends were trimmed by 7 bases and 8 bases, with 11 bases remaining between them. The length of the CDR3 is 12 residues. This clone turned up a few times. Per the study methods: Reference gene primer amplification gave estimated nucleated cell counts. Here immunoSEQ multiplex PCR was the method, and the copy in TCRdb shows in-frame clones only, minus some. That table gives V, J and clone size, and the DNA gave D and trimming. The table includes under 250,000 clones, less than 90% detected once. This receptor was obtained from a woman in her 70s with active or convalescent COVID-19. The chain uses TRBV28 and TRBJ2-2; D ambiguous. The specimen sequenced was peripheral blood. CDR3 residues: CASTPSYGELFF. DNA for the CDR3: TGTGCCAGCACCCCCTCCTATGGGGAGCTGTTTTTT.